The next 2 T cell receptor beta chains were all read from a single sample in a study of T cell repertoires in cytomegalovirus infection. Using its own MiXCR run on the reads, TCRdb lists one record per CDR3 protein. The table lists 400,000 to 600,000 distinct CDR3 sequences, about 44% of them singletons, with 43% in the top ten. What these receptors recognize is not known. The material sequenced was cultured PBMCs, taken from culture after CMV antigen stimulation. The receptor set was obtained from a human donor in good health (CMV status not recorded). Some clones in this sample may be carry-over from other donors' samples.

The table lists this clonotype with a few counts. The CDR3 region is CASTSGRVTVNYGYTF. CDR3 coding DNA: TGTGCCAGCACCTCCGGGCGGGTGACAGTTAACTATGGCTACACCTTC. The chain combines TRBV6-6 with TRBJ1-2; perhaps TRBD1 as D (5 bases). The CDR3 runs 16 residues. The V end lost 7 bases, the J end lost 1 base, and 19 bases lay between the germline ends. CDR1 MNHNY and CDR2 SVGAGI come from the germline V gene (reference sequence).

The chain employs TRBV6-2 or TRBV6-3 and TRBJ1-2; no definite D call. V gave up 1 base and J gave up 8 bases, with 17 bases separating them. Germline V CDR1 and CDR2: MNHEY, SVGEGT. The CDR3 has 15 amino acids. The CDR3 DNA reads TGTGCCAGCAGTTACTTATTGGCCCTCCCGGTCGGCTACACCTTC. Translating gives CASSYLLALPVGYTF.